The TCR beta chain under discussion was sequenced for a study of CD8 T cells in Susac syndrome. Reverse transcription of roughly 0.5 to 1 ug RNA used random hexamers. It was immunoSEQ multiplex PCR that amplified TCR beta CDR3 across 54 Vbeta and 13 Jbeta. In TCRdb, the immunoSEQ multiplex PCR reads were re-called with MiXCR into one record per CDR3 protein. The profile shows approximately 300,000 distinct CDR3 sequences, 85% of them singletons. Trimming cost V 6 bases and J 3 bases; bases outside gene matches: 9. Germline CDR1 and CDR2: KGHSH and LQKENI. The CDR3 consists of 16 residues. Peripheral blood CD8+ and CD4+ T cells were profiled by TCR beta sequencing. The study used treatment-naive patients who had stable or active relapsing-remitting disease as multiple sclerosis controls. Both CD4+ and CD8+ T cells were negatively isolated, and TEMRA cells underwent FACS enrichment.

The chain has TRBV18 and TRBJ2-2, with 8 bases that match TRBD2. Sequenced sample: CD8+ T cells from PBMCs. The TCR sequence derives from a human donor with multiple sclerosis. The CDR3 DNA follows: TGTGCCAGCTCTCGCCCCTGGCGGGAGGACACCGGGGAGCTGTTTTTT. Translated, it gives CASSRPWREDTGELFF.